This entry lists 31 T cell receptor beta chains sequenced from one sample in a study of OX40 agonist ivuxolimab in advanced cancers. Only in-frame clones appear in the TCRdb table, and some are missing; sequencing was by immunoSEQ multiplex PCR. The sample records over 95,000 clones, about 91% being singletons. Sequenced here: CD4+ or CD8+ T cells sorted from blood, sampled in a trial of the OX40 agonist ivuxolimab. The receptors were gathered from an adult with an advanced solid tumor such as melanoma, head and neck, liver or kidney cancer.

CDR3 sequence reads: CASSFTGIKLFF. CDR3 coding DNA: TGTGCCAGCAGCTTCACCGGGATAAAACTGTTTTTT. This chain links TRBV7-9 with TRBJ1-4; D gene ambiguous. Germline CDR1 SEHNR, CDR2 FQNEAQ (reference sequence). Trimming stripped 3 bases from V and 10 bases from J, with 9 bases between. This CDR3 spans 12 amino acids.

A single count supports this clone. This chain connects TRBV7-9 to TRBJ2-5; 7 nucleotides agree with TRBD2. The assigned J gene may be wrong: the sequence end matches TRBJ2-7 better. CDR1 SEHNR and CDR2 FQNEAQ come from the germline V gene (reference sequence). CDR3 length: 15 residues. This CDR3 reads CASSLAGGISYEQYF. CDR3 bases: TGTGCCAGCAGCTTAGCCGGGGGGATTTCCTACGAGCAGTACTTC.

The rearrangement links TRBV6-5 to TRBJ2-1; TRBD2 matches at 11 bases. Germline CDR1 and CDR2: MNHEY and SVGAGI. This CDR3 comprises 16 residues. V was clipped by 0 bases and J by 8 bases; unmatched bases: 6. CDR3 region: CASSYSSGLAGYEQFF. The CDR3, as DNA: TGTGCCAGCAGTTACTCTTCCGGACTAGCGGGTTATGAGCAGTTCTTC.

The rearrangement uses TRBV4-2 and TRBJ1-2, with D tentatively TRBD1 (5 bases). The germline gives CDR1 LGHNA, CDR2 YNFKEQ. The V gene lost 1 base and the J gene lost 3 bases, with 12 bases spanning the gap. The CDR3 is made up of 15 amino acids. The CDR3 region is CASSQVGGAHYGYTF. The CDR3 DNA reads TGTGCCAGCAGCCAAGTAGGTGGGGCTCACTATGGCTACACCTTC.

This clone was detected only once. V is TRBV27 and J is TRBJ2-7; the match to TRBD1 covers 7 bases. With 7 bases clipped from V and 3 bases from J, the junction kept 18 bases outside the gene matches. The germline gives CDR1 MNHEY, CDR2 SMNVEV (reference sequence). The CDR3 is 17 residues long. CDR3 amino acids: CASTPRGAGGSFYEQYF. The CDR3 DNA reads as TGTGCCAGCACTCCGAGAGGGGCAGGGGGTTCCTTCTACGAGCAGTACTTC.

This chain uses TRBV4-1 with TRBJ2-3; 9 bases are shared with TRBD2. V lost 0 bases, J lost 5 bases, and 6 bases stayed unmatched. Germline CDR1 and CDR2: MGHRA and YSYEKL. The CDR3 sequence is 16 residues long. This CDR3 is CASSQEAGGPRDTQYF. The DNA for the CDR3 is TGCGCCAGCAGCCAAGAGGCGGGAGGGCCCAGAGATACGCAGTATTTT.

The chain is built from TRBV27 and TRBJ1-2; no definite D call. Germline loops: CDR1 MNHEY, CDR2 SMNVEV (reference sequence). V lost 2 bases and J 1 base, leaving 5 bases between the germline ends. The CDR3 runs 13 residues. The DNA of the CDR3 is TGTGCCAGCAGTTTAAGGGTTAACTATGGCTACACCTTC. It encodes CASSLRVNYGYTF.

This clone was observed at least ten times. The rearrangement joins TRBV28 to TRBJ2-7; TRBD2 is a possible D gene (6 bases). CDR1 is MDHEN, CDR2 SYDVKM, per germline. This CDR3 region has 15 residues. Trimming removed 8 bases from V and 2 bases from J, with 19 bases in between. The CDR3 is CASLSAGTGTYEQYF. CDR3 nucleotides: TGTGCCAGCTTGTCCGCCGGGACTGGGACCTACGAGCAGTACTTC.

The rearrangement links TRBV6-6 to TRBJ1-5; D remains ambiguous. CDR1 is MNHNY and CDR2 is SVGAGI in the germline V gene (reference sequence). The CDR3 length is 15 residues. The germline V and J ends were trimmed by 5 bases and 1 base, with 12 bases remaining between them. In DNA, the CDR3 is TGTGCCAGCAGTGACGCAGGTTTAAGCAATCAGCCCCAGCATTTT. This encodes CASSDAGLSNQPQHF.

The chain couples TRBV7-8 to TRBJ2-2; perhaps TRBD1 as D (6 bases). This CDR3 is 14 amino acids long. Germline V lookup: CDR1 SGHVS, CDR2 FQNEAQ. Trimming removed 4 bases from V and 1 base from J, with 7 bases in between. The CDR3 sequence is CASSSGQNTGELFF. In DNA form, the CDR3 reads TGTGCCAGCAGCTCGGGACAGAACACCGGGGAGCTGTTTTTT.

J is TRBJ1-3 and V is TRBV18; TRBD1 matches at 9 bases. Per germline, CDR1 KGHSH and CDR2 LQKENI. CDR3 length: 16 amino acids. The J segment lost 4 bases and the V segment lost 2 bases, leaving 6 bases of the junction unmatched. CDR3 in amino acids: CASSPFRQGDGNTIYF. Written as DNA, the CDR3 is TGTGCCAGCTCACCATTCCGACAGGGGGACGGAAACACCATATATTTT.

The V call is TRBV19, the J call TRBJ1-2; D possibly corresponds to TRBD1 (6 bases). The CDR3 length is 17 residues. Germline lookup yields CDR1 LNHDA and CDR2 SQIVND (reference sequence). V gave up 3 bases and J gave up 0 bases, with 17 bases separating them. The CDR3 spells CASSIWRGDGSNYGYTF. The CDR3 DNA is TGTGCCAGTAGTATTTGGAGGGGGGACGGATCTAACTATGGCTACACCTTC.

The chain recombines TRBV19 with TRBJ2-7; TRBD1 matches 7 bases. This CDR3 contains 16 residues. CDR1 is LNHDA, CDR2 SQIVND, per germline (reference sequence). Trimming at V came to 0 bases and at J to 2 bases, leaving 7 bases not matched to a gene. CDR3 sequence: CASSIDPRQGAYEQYF. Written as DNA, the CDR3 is TGTGCCAGTAGTATAGATCCTCGACAGGGCGCCTACGAGCAGTACTTC.

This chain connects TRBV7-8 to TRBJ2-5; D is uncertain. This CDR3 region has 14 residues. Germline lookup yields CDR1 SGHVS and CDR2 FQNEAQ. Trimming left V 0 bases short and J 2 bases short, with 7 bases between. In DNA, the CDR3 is TGTGCCAGCAGCTTAGCCGGCAGTCAAGAGACCCAGTACTTC. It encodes CASSLAGSQETQYF.

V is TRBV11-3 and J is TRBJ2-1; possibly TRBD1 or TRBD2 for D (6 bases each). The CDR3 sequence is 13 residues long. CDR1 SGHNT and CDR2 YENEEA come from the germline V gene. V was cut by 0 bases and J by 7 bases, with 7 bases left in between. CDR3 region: CASSLEGGNEQFF. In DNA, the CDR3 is TGTGCCAGCAGCTTAGAAGGGGGGAATGAGCAGTTCTTC.

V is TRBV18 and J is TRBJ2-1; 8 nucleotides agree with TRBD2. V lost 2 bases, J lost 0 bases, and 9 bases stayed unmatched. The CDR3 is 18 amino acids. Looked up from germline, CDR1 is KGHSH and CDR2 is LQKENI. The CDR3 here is CASSPITSGTSSYNEQFF. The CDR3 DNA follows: TGTGCCAGCTCACCAATCACTAGCGGAACGAGCTCCTACAATGAGCAGTTCTTC.

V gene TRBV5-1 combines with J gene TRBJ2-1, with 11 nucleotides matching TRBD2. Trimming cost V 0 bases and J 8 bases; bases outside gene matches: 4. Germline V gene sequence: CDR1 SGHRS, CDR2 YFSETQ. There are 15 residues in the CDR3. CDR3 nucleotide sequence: TGCGCCAGCAGCTTGGTAGCGGGAGGGCCGGATGAGCAGTTCTTC. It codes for CASSLVAGGPDEQFF.

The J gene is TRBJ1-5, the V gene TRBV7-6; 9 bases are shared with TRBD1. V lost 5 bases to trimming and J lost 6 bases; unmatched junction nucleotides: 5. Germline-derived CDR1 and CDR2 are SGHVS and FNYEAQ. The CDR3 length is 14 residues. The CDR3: CASSPDRGAQPQHF. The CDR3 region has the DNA TGTGCCAGCAGCCCGGACAGGGGAGCTCAGCCCCAGCATTTT.

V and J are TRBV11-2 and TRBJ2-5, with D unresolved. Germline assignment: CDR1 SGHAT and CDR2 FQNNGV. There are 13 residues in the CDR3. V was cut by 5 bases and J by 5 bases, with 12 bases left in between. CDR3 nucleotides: TGTGCCAGCAGCCCAGAAGTCAGTGAGACCCAGTACTTC. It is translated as CASSPEVSETQYF.

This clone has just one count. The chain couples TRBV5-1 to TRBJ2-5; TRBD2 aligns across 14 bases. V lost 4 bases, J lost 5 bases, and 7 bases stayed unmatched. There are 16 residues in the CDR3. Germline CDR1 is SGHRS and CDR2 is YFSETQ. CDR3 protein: CASSLGTSGRSETQYF. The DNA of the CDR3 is TGCGCCAGCAGCCTCGGGACTAGCGGGAGATCGGAGACCCAGTACTTC.

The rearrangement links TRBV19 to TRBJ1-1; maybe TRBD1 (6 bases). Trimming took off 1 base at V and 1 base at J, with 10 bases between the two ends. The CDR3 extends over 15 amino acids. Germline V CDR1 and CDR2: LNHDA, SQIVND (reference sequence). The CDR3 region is CASSIGGTPNTEAFF. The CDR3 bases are TGTGCCAGTAGTATAGGGGGGACACCGAACACTGAAGCTTTCTTT. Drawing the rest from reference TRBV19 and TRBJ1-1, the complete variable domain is DGGITQSPKYLFRKEGQNVTLSCEQNLNHDAMYWYRQDPGQGLRLIYYSQIVNDFQKGDIAEGYSVSREKKESFPLTVTSAQKNPTAFYLCASSIGGTPNTEAFFGQGTRLTVV.

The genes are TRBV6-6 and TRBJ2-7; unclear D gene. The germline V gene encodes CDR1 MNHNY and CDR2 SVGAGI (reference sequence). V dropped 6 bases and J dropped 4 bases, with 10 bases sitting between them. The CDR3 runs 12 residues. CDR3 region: CASRSMGYEQYF. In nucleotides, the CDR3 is TGTGCCAGCAGGTCGATGGGTTACGAGCAGTACTTC.

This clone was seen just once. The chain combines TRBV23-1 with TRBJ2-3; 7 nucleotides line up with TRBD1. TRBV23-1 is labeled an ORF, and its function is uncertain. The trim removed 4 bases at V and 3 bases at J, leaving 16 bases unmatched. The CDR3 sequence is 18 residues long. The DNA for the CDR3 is TGCGCCAGCAGTCCGAGGGATCAAAAACAGGGGAGAACAGATACGCAGTATTTT. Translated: CASSPRDQKQGRTDTQYF.

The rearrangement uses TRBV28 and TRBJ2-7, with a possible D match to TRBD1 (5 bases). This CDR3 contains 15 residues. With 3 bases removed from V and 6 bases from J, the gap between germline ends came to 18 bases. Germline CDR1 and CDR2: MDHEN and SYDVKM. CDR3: CASSFRGLRNCEQYF. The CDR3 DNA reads TGTGCCAGCAGTTTTAGGGGATTGCGGAACTGCGAGCAGTACTTC.

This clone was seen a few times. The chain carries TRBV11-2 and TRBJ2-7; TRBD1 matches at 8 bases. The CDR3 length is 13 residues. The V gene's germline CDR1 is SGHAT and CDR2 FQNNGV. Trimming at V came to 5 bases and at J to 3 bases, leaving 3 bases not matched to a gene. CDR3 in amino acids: CASSQTGDYEQYF. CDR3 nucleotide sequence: TGTGCCAGCAGCCAGACAGGGGACTACGAGCAGTACTTC.

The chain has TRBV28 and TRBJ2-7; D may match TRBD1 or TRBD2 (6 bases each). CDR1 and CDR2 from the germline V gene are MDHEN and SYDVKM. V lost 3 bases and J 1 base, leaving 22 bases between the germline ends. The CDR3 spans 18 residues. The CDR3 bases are TGTGCCAGCAGTTTCTTTTTAACAAACGGGGGCTTTTCCTACGAGCAGTACTTC. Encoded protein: CASSFFLTNGGFSYEQYF.

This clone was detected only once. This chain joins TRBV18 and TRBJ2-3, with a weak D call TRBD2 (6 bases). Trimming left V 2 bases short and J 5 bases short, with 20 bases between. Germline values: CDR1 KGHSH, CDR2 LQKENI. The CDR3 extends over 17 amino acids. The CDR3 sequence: CASSPDSLGFGGDTQYF. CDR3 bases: TGTGCCAGCTCACCAGATTCACTGGGTTTCGGGGGAGATACGCAGTATTTT.

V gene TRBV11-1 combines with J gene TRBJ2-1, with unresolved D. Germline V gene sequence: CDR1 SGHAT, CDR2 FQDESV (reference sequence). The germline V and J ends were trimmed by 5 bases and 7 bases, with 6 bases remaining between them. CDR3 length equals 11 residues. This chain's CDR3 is CASSVNNEQFF. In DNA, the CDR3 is TGTGCCAGCAGCGTAAATAATGAGCAGTTCTTC.

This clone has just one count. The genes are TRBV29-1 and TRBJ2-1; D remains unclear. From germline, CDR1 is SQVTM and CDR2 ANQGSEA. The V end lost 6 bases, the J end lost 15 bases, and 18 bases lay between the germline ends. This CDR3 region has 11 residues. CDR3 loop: CSVVLWPDRFF. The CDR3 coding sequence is TGCAGCGTCGTCCTCTGGCCAGACCGGTTCTTC.

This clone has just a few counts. DNA for the CDR3: TGTGCCAGTAGCAAGGGACAGAGTAACAATCAGCCCCAGCATTTT. This codes for CASSKGQSNNQPQHF. The rearrangement links TRBV19 to TRBJ1-5, with 7 bases that match TRBD1. Unmatched junction bases numbered 8, after V lost 6 bases and J lost 3 bases. The CDR3 sequence is 15 residues long. Germline loops: CDR1 LNHDA, CDR2 SQIVND (reference sequence).

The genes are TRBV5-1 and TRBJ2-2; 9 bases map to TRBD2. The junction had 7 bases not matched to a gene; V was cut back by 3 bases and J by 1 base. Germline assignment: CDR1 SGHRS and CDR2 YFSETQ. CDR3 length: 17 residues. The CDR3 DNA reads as TGCGCCAGCAGCTGGTCAATAGCGGGAGTGAACACCGGGGAGCTGTTTTTT. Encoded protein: CASSWSIAGVNTGELFF.